This T cell receptor (beta chain) derives from a study of blood T cell repertoires in COVID-19. For the study at large: The samples span acute and convalescent COVID-19 from the United States, Italy and Spain.

Those enrolled, adults aged roughly 18 to 89 years, came from fewer than 25 US areas. The study assigned cohorts using participant-reported clinical history. In the authors' methods: Reference gene primer amplification gave estimated nucleated cell counts. Assay used: immunoSEQ multiplex PCR; TCRdb lists only in-frame clones, some missing. The V and J calls and clone size are taken from that table; D and trimming were inferred from the DNA. The sample shows hundreds of thousands of clones, approximately 85% of them seen only once. Remarks on this clone: The same CDR3 arises from other DNA sequences in this sample as well.

Looked up from germline, CDR1 is SGDLS and CDR2 is YYNGEE. This CDR3 spans 15 amino acids. V shed 0 bases and J 3 bases; nucleotides not matched to a gene: 2. The chain has TRBV9 and TRBJ1-3; TRBD1 matches at 8 bases. This TCR was recovered from a woman aged 40 to 50 with acute COVID-19. The sample comprised PBMCs or T cells enriched from blood (not recorded which). The CDR3 DNA reads TGTGCCAGCAGCGTAGCGACAGGGGTTGGAAACACCATATATTTT. Residues: CASSVATGVGNTIYF. Complete variable domain (other parts from reference TRBV9 and TRBJ1-3): DSGVTQTPKHLITATGQRVTLRCSPRSGDLSVYWYQQSLDQGLQFLIQYYNGEERAKGNILERFSAQQFPDLHSELNLSSLELGDSALYFCASSVATGVGNTIYFGEGSWLTVV.